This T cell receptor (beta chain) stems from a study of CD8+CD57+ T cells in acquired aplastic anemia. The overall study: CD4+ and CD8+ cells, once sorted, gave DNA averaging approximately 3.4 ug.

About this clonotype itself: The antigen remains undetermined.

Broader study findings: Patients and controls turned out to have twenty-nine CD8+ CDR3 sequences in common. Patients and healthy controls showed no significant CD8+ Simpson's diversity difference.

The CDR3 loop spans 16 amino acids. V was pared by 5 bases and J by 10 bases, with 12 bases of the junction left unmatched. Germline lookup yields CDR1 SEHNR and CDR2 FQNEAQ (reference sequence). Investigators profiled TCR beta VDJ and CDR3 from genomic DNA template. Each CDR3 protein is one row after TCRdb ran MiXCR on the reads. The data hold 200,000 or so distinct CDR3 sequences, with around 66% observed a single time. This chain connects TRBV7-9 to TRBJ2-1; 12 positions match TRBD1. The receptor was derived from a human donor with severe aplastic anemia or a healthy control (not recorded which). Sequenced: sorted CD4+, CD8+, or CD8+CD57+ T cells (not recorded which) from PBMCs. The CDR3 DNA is TGTGCCAGCAGCACCCCGGGGGGGACAGGGGGCGGGGAGCAGTTCTTC. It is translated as CASSTPGGTGGGEQFF.